This TCR beta chain appears in the sequencing data of a study of T cells in women clearing cervical HPV infection. Turning to the study itself: For cases, blood was sampled a median approximately 150 days after lesion detection, interquartile range roughly 80 to 200 days.

Assay used: immunoSEQ multiplex PCR; TCRdb lists only in-frame clones, some missing. The table gives 45,000 to 55,000 clones; the top ten clones make up around 1.6% of it. Broader study findings: Richness differences could reflect unmeasured T-cell content per sample.

On this clone: Antigen specificity is unknown.

All participants had a single incident cervical HPV16 infection, and prevalent HPV16 infections were excluded. This TCR derives from a woman between 18 and 75 years old with a cervical HPV16 infection that either progressed to CIN3+ or cleared (not recorded which). The sequencing sample was made of blood buffy coat.

The CDR3 sequence is CASSQVRSGQETQYF. CDR3 DNA (partial): TGTGCCAGCAGTCAAGTTAGATCGGGGCAAGAGACC. The chain has TRBV6-1 and TRBJ2-5; tentative D call: TRBD2 (5 bases). The CDR3 end falls 3 residues outside the read, so it is completed with the germline J gene. Germline V gene sequence: CDR1 MNHNS, CDR2 SASEGT. V was clipped by 5 bases and J by 2 bases, with 15 bases between them. The CDR3 runs 15 residues.